The clone carrying this TCR beta chain was seen repeatedly, ten times or more. What it recognizes is unknown. TCRdb reanalysed the RT-PCR reads using MiXCR and keeps one entry per CDR3 protein. The sample has 650,000 to 800,000 distinct CDR3 sequences; more than 11% are singletons. V was cut by 0 bases and J by 8 bases, with 3 bases left in between. Germline V gives CDR1 KGHDR, CDR2 SFDVKD. This CDR3 is 11 amino acids long. The data were taken from a study of response to subunit inactivated influenza vaccine. Whole-study results and caveats: There was a suggestion from the authors that each seasonal influenza vaccination recruits few new T cells.

The rearrangement links TRBV24-1 to TRBJ1-2; D remains unclear. This TCR was recovered from a man in his forties or fifties who received an inactivated influenza vaccine. The specimen was PBMCs from blood, collected less than 15 days before vaccination. In DNA form, the CDR3 reads TGTGCCACCAGTGATTTGTGGGGCTACACCTTC. Amino acid sequence: CATSDLWGYTF.